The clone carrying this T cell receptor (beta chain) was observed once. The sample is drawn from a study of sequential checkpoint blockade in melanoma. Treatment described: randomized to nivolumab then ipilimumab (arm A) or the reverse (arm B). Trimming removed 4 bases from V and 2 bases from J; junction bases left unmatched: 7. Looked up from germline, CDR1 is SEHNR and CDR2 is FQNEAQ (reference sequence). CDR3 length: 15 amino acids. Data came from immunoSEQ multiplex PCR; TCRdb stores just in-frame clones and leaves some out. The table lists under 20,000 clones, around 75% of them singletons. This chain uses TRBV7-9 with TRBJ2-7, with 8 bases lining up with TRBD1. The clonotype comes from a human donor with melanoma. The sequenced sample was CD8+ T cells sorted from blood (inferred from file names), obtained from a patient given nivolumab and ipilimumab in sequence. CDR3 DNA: TGTGCCAGCAGCTCCACGACAGGGGATACCTACGAGCAGTACTTC. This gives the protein CASSSTTGDTYEQYF.